This entry lists 28 T cell receptor beta chains sequenced from one sample in a study of patients and donors after allogeneic stem cell transplantation. TCRdb used MiXCR to reprocess the RT-PCR reads, holding one entry per CDR3 protein. The data show 800,000 to 1,000,000 distinct CDR3 sequences, approximately 18% seen once. Sequencing used blood, either unsorted or a sorted T cell fraction (not recorded which). The receptors originated from a human donor who was either an allogeneic HSCT recipient or a stem cell or donor lymphocyte infusion donor (not recorded which). It is not recorded whose cells these are; they may come from a transplant donor.

This clonotype was counted between two and nine times. This chain links TRBV7-2 with TRBJ1-2, with TRBD1 as a possible D gene (6 bases). The CDR3 extends over 16 amino acids. Looked up from germline, CDR1 is SGHTA and CDR2 is FQGNSA. Trimming stripped 2 bases from V and 4 bases from J, with 17 bases between. The CDR3 DNA reads TGTGCCAGCAGCTTACGTCCAGGGGTCCGTGGCTATGGCTACACCTTC. Its protein is CASSLRPGVRGYGYTF.

This clonotype turned up a few times. CDR3 sequence: CSARDLGTTYNEQFF. The CDR3 region has the DNA TGCAGTGCTAGAGATCTGGGGACCACCTACAATGAGCAGTTCTTC. This chain links TRBV20-1 with TRBJ2-1; D may correspond to TRBD1 or TRBD2 (5 bases each). The germline gives CDR1 DFQATT, CDR2 SNEGSKA (reference sequence). V was clipped by 0 bases and J by 2 bases, with 11 bases between them. The CDR3 is 15 residues long.

This clonotype turned up a few times. The V and J genes are TRBV5-1 and TRBJ1-2, with D tentatively TRBD1 (5 bases). V was shortened by 2 bases and J by 4 bases, with 15 bases between the two germline ends. The CDR3 consists of 15 residues. Germline V lookup: CDR1 SGHRS, CDR2 YFSETQ. The CDR3 reads CASSLGADIVYGYTF. CDR3 coding DNA: TGCGCCAGCAGCTTAGGGGCAGATATTGTCTATGGCTACACCTTC. The variable domain in full, completed from reference TRBV5-1 and TRBJ1-2, reads KAGVTQTPRYLIKTRGQQVTLSCSPISGHRSVSWYQQTPGQGLQFLFEYFSETQRNKGNFPGRFSGRQFSNSRSEMNVSTLELGDSALYLCASSLGADIVYGYTFGSGTRLTVV.

The chain joins TRBV27 to TRBJ2-3, with 14 nucleotides matching TRBD2. This CDR3 region has 17 residues. V lost 6 bases, J lost 7 bases, and 12 bases stayed unmatched. Germline assignment: CDR1 MNHEY and CDR2 SMNVEV (reference sequence). CDR3 loop: CASSPLGTSGSINTQYF. The DNA of the CDR3 is TGTGCCAGCAGCCCACTCGGGACTAGCGGGAGTATAAATACGCAGTATTTT.

This clonotype has a handful of counts. The rearrangement joins TRBV27 to TRBJ2-3, with TRBD2 matching 7 bases. Germline trimming cut 8 bases from V and 4 bases from J; bases unmatched to any gene: 3. Germline CDR1 reads MNHEY; CDR2 reads SMNVEV (reference sequence). CDR3 length: 12 amino acids. CDR3 DNA: TGTGCCAGCGGGGGGGGACCAGATACGCAGTATTTT. The encoded protein is CASGGGPDTQYF.

The rearrangement links TRBV30 to TRBJ2-2; D gene ambiguous. V shed 1 base and J shed 5 bases, with 8 bases lying between them. Per the germline V gene, CDR1 is GTSNPN and CDR2 is SVGIG (reference sequence). This CDR3 is 13 amino acids long. The CDR3 DNA follows: TGTGCCTGGAGTGACAGATTGACCGGGGAGCTGTTTTTT. Amino acid sequence: CAWSDRLTGELFF.

DNA of the CDR3: TGTGCCAGCTCACCACCGGGACACCCGAACACTGAAGCTTTCTTT. The encoded protein is CASSPPGHPNTEAFF. V gene TRBV18 combines with J gene TRBJ1-1, with D perhaps matching TRBD1 (6 bases). The CDR3 has 15 amino acids. V lost 0 bases and J lost 1, with 9 bases in between. Germline CDR1 KGHSH, CDR2 LQKENI.

Only a few counts were recorded for this clonotype. V gene TRBV11-2 combines with J gene TRBJ2-5; D unresolved. Germline CDR1 and CDR2: SGHAT and FQNNGV. V was clipped by 3 bases and J by 9 bases, with 14 bases between them. This CDR3 is built from 13 residues. CDR3 amino acids: CASSFKALMAQYF. The CDR3 bases are TGTGCCAGCAGCTTCAAAGCCCTCATGGCCCAGTACTTC.

The chain employs TRBV5-1 and TRBJ2-1, with D uncertain. The CDR3 covers 12 residues. V was trimmed by 6 bases and J by 7 bases, leaving 11 bases between them. Germline assignment: CDR1 SGHRS and CDR2 YFSETQ. The CDR3 is CASIASWNEQFF. The CDR3 nucleotides are TGCGCCAGCATTGCTAGTTGGAATGAGCAGTTCTTC.

This clonotype appeared many times. J is TRBJ2-1 and V is TRBV5-1, with D tentatively TRBD1 or TRBD2 (5 bases each). Trimming left V 0 bases short and J 8 bases short, with 15 bases between. Germline V gives CDR1 SGHRS, CDR2 YFSETQ. CDR3 size: 15 residues. CDR3 sequence (DNA): TGCGCCAGCAGCTTGGCGAGGGGATGGTCGGATGAGCAGTTCTTC. This translates into CASSLARGWSDEQFF.

CDR3 bases: TGCAGCGTTGATAGCAGGGAGGATGGCTACACCTTC. As protein: CSVDSREDGYTF. The V gene is TRBV29-1, the J gene TRBJ1-2; tentatively, D is TRBD1 (5 bases). The CDR3 is made up of 12 amino acids. CDR1 is SQVTM and CDR2 is ANQGSEA in the germline V gene. Trimming took off 3 bases at V and 6 bases at J, with 11 bases between the two ends.

The chain joins TRBV15 to TRBJ2-1, with 7 bases identical to TRBD1. CDR1 is LNHNV, CDR2 YYDKDF, per germline (reference sequence). This CDR3 is 16 amino acids long. Germline trimming cut 0 bases from V and 8 bases from J; bases unmatched to any gene: 10. CDR3 region: CATSRDGGNQGDEQFF. For the CDR3, the DNA is TGTGCCACCAGCAGAGATGGGGGAAATCAGGGGGATGAGCAGTTCTTC.

V is TRBV27 and J is TRBJ2-7; perhaps TRBD1 as D (6 bases). With 3 bases removed from V and 6 bases from J, the gap between germline ends came to 15 bases. Looked up from germline, CDR1 is MNHEY and CDR2 is SMNVEV (reference sequence). There are 14 residues in the CDR3. The CDR3 DNA is TGTGCCAGCAGTTTTTCTGGACAGTCGGGCGAGCAGTACTTC. Amino acids: CASSFSGQSGEQYF.

The sample holds a few counts of this clonotype. The rearrangement joins TRBV4-3 to TRBJ2-7; 7 bases are a match to TRBD2. Germline V lookup: CDR1 LGHNA, CDR2 YSLEER. The CDR3 spans 16 residues. Trimming cost V 0 bases and J 0 bases; bases outside gene matches: 5. CDR3: CASSQDIGGSSYEQYF. DNA of the CDR3: TGCGCCAGCAGCCAAGATATCGGCGGGAGCTCCTACGAGCAGTACTTC.

This clonotype was seen only a few times. The gene calls are TRBV9 and TRBJ2-3, with 8 bases fitting TRBD2. J was trimmed by 5 bases and V by 3 bases; bases with no gene match: 8. Germline CDR1 SGDLS, CDR2 YYNGEE. This CDR3 has 15 residues. The CDR3 sequence: CASSDLVAGKDTQYF. The CDR3 DNA sequence: TGTGCCAGCAGCGATTTGGTAGCGGGAAAAGATACGCAGTATTTT.

The table lists this clonotype with a few counts. The V and J genes are TRBV6-1 and TRBJ2-7; tentative D call: TRBD2 (6 bases). This CDR3 contains 13 residues. Germline CDR1 is MNHNS and CDR2 is SASEGT. The V and J ends lost 2 bases and 5 bases respectively, with 10 bases between them. The CDR3 protein is CASSETSFHEQYF. The CDR3 nucleotides read TGTGCCAGCAGTGAAACTAGCTTCCACGAGCAGTACTTC.

V usage is TRBV27 and J usage is TRBJ2-5, with TRBD2 matching over 7 bases. This CDR3 is built from 16 residues. CDR1 is MNHEY and CDR2 is SMNVEV in the germline V gene (reference sequence). After removal of 5 bases from V and 2 bases from J, the junction contained 11 bases not matched to a gene. The CDR3 coding sequence is TGTGCCAGCAGTCGGCGGGGGTATGGGGGGCAAGAGACCCAGTACTTC. Residues: CASSRRGYGGQETQYF.

This clonotype was seen more than once but under ten times. J is TRBJ2-7 and V is TRBV20-1, with D possibly matching TRBD2 (6 bases). Germline loops: CDR1 DFQATT, CDR2 SNEGSKA (reference sequence). With 7 bases removed from V and 5 bases from J, the gap between germline ends came to 15 bases. The CDR3 is 12 residues long. The CDR3 here is CSVLGGANEQYF. Written as DNA, the CDR3 is TGCAGTGTTCTCGGAGGGGCCAACGAGCAGTACTTC.

This clonotype turned up a few times. The chain uses TRBV2 and TRBJ2-2; D is uncertain. The V end was cut by 1 base, the J end by 5 bases, with 11 bases between. Germline-derived CDR1 and CDR2 are SNHLY and FYNNEI. The CDR3 is made up of 15 amino acids. The CDR3 spells CASSEEGVGTGELFF. CDR3 coding DNA: TGTGCCAGCAGTGAAGAGGGTGTAGGGACCGGGGAGCTGTTTTTT.

This clonotype was found a few times. The chain employs TRBV12-3 or TRBV12-4 and TRBJ1-1; D may be TRBD1 (6 bases). Between the trimmed V and J ends, which lost 8 bases and 2 bases, there was a span of 21 bases. The CDR3 totals 16 residues. CDR3 in DNA: TGTGCCAGCGGCCCTCTCGGAGGGGGGTTCAACACTGAAGCTTTCTTT. This encodes CASGPLGGGFNTEAFF.

This clonotype was seen a handful of times. This chain connects TRBV30 to TRBJ1-2; D is undetermined. This CDR3 comprises 11 residues. The germline V gene encodes CDR1 GTSNPN and CDR2 SVGIG (reference sequence). Trimming pared 2 bases from V and 6 bases from J, leaving 7 bases between. The CDR3, as DNA: TGTGCCTGGAGTATGGCGGATGGCTACACCTTC. Its translation is CAWSMADGYTF.

The rearrangement links TRBV9 to TRBJ2-7; possible D gene TRBD1, 5 bases. Per the germline V gene, CDR1 is SGDLS and CDR2 is YYNGEE. The CDR3 loop spans 13 amino acids. Deletions cut 0 bases from V and 6 bases from J, with 10 bases between. The CDR3 region has the DNA TGTGCCAGCAGCGTAGTGGAAGGGGCCGAGCAGTACTTC. Translation: CASSVVEGAEQYF. The full variable domain, with the rest looked up from reference TRBV9 and TRBJ2-7, is DSGVTQTPKHLITATGQRVTLRCSPRSGDLSVYWYQQSLDQGLQFLIQYYNGEERAKGNILERFSAQQFPDLHSELNLSSLELGDSALYFCASSVVEGAEQYFGPGTRLTVT.

This clonotype was counted only a few times. The chain links TRBV27 to TRBJ1-5; D gene ambiguous. The CDR3 extends over 13 amino acids. Trimming stripped 6 bases from V and 4 bases from J, with 10 bases between. The germline gives CDR1 MNHEY, CDR2 SMNVEV (reference sequence). The DNA for the CDR3 is TGTGCCAGCAGCACCCTCCGGAATCAGCCCCAGCATTTT. Translating gives CASSTLRNQPQHF.

V and J are TRBV6-1 and TRBJ2-3; 7 nucleotides match TRBD2. With V trimmed by 7 bases and J by 3 bases, 13 bases remained unmatched. This CDR3 contains 16 residues. Germline V lookup: CDR1 MNHNS, CDR2 SASEGT. The CDR3 DNA is TGTGCCAGCATCGATCGCAGCGGGGAGCAGACAGATACGCAGTATTTT. It encodes CASIDRSGEQTDTQYF.

The rearrangement uses TRBV9 and TRBJ2-2, with D tentatively TRBD1 or TRBD2 (6 bases each). Germline loops: CDR1 SGDLS, CDR2 YYNGEE. The CDR3 totals 16 residues. The V end was cut by 4 bases, the J end by 2 bases, with 15 bases between. In nucleotides, the CDR3 is TGTGCCAGCAGCACCCGTGGAGGGGGAAACACCGGGGAGCTGTTTTTT. This translates into CASSTRGGGNTGELFF.

The table lists this clonotype with many counts. The chain employs TRBV12-3 or TRBV12-4 and TRBJ2-7; tentatively, D is TRBD2 (6 bases). V was cut by 2 bases and J by 4 bases, with 9 bases left in between. This CDR3 region has 13 residues. The CDR3 is CASSLRGTYEQYF. CDR3 DNA sequence: TGTGCCAGCAGTTTACGGGGGACGTACGAGCAGTACTTC.

The CDR3, as DNA: TGCAGTGCTATTAATCTTGCCGGGACTAGGAGCTCCTACAATGAGCAGTTCTTC. Residues: CSAINLAGTRSSYNEQFF. The rearrangement uses TRBV20-1 and TRBJ2-1; 8 bases fit TRBD2. The germline V gene has CDR1 DFQATT and CDR2 SNEGSKA (reference sequence). The CDR3 loop spans 18 amino acids. The V and J ends lost 4 bases and 0 bases, in that order; junction bases with no gene match: 14.

The gene calls are TRBV6-2 or TRBV6-3 and TRBJ2-3; 8 positions agree with TRBD2. This CDR3 region has 15 residues. The trim removed 5 bases at V and 0 bases at J, leaving 4 bases unmatched. Germline loops: CDR1 MNHEY, CDR2 SVGEGT. CDR3 loop: CASSHGGASTDTQYF. CDR3 sequence (DNA): TGTGCCAGCAGTCACGGGGGGGCGAGCACAGATACGCAGTATTTT.